This paragraph reports one T cell receptor (beta chain). What this receptor recognizes is not known. No much larger clonotype is one base removed from it; base qualities were not supplied. The data were taken from a study of T cell repertoires and HLA-DP antigens (dated by TCRdb to between 2017 and 2018). Background on the whole study: The study used an in vitro model of CD4+ T cell alloreactivity in which transduced HeLa cells presented allogeneic HLA-DP. Average DNA input was roughly 220 ng for sorted CD137+CD4+ samples, compared with approximately 1,300 ng for pre-culture CD4+ samples. Of the three donors, two were male and one was female, and their ages ranged from the 18-to-29 age band up to the 60-to-69 age band. The two alloantigens modelled structurally similar versus dissimilar alloantigens, differing from self at one and approximately 9 peptide-binding groove amino acids, respectively.

The germline V gene supplies CDR1 SGHTA and CDR2 FQGNSA. The CDR3 holds 14 amino acids from the cysteine to the phenylalanine. Only the CDR3 portion is preserved as DNA: 42 bases, with reading frame beginning at the first base. Here V drops 5 bases and J drops 3 bases, and the junction holds 5 bases not matched to any gene. Magnetic bead negative selection was used to isolate untouched CD4+ T cells from Ficoll-separated PBMC, with purity averaging about 98%. Using magnetic beads, untouched CD4+ T cells were isolated from Ficoll-separated PBMC at around 98% purity, with only negligible CD8+ contamination. Peripheral blood mononuclear cells came from the buffy coats of a few healthy blood donors. CMV seronegative status was shared by all three donors. Genomic DNA was extracted with the DNeasy Blood & Tissue Kit. Genomic DNA from sorted CD137+CD4+ cells and from pre-culture CD4+ baseline samples of each subject was subjected to TCRB sequencing.

The immunoSEQ multiplex PCR, with forward primers for 54 TRBV segments and reverse primers for 13 TRBJ segments, was used to amplify TCRB CDR3 regions. For pre-culture CD4+ samples, sequencing was done at deep resolution with a target of about 220,000 T cell genomes. Amplicons were sequenced on an Illumina HiSeq System, producing 87 bp reads covering the CDR3. The original pipeline was this. PCR and sequencing errors in the reads were corrected, and alignment to IMGT reference sequences was used to define CDR3 regions. Template and unique rearrangement counts were estimated using synthetic template pools. Clonality was computed by subtracting Pielou's evenness from 1. The Daley-Smith estimator was used to estimate richness. Morisita's index served as the measure of repertoire overlap. Clones present in cultured samples but not detected in the pre-culture repertoire of the same donor were defined as low-abundance clones. This is the immuneACCESS table as TCRdb keeps it, with only in-frame sequences that have V and J called. A part of the clones is gone; compared with another copy, unresolved V genes explain less than half, and the rest is unexplained. That table supplies the V and J calls and clone size; D and trimming were determined from the DNA. In this sample the table shows approximately 89,000 clones, more than 75% of which occur a single time. The ten largest make up 1.7% of the sample.

The paper as a whole reports these results and caveats: The study was limited by having only three donors, by relying on a non-physiological HeLa antigen-presenting system, and by using total CD4+ responder cells. Clonality of sorted CD137+ cells was similar against both alloantigens (about 0.4) and much higher than in pre-culture samples (about 0.04). Clones undetected before culture had an average cumulative frequency of 36.3% against one allele and about 46% against the other. Separate analysis of naive and memory CD4+ repertoires was not performed.

The chain employs TRBV7-2 and TRBJ1-1, and TRBD1 matches 8 of the central bases. The specimen sequenced was CD4+ T cells from PBMCs. This sequence originates from a man aged 50-60 years in good health and CMV-seronegative. The sequence in DNA is TGTGCCAGCAGCCGGTGGGACAGGTACACTGAAGCTTTCTTT. Translated, this is CASSRWDRYTEAFF.